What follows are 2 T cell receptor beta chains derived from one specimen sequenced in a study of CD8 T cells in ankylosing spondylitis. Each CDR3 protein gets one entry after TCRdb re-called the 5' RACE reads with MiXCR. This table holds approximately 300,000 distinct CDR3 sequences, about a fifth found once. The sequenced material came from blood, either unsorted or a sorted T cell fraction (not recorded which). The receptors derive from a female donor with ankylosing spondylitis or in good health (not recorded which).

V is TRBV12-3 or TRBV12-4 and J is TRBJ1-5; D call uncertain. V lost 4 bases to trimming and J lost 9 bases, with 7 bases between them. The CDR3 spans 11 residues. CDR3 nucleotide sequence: TGTGCCAGCAGTTACGGCGGGCCCCAGCATTTT. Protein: CASSYGGPQHF.

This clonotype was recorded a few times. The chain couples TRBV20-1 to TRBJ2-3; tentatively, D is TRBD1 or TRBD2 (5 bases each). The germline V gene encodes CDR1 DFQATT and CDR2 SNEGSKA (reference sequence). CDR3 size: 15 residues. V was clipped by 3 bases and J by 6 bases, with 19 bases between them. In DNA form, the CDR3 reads TGCAGTGCTAGTCGGGACGGAGAGACCGGGGATACGCAGTATTTT. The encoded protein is CSASRDGETGDTQYF.